These T cell receptor beta chains were read from a single sample in a study of blood T cell repertoires in COVID-19. Sequencing used immunoSEQ multiplex PCR; TCRdb keeps in-frame clones, though not all of them. The sample lists hundreds of thousands of clones, 70% to 85% occurring once. Sequenced input: peripheral blood. All receptors derive from a woman aged 80 or over with acute or convalescent COVID-19. CDR3s include the opening cysteine and the closing phenylalanine or tryptophan. A D gene is named only where the DNA matches it firmly. A row's size may be missing; if present it is once, few, many or a size class.

>-|-|TRBJ2-3|18|TRBV6-2/TRBV6-3
TGTGCCAGCAGTTACTCGACGCTGGGCGGGGCGAGCACAGATACGCAGTATTTT
CASSYSTLGGASTDTQYF
>-|-|TRBJ1-2|12|TRBV29-1
TGCAGCGTGTTCACAGGGTCCTATGGCTACACCTTC
CSVFTGSYGYTF
>-|-|TRBJ2-3|11|TRBV28
TGTGCCAGCCGAGGCACAGATACGCAGTATTTT
CASRGTDTQYF
>-|-|TRBJ2-7|13|TRBV5-6
TGTGCCAGCAGCTTGTGGGGAGTGTACGAGCAGTACTTC
CASSLWGVYEQYF
>few|-|TRBJ1-6|15|TRBV7-3
TGTGCCAGCAGCAGAGACGACAGAATTAATTCACCCCTCCACTTT
CASSRDDRINSPLHF
>once|TRBD2|TRBJ2-7|15|TRBV11-2
TGTGCCAGCAGCCCTGGGGCTAGCGGGTATTACGAGCAGTACTTC
CASSPGASGYYEQYF
>-|-|TRBJ1-1|13|TRBV7-2
TGTGCCAGCAGCTTATATGGGGCCGAGAAAGCTTTCTTT
CASSLYGAEKAFF
>-|-|TRBJ2-1|16|TRBV6-1
TGTGCCAGCAGTGGATACAGGGCCGGCATCGGCGATGAGCAGTTCTTC
CASSGYRAGIGDEQFF
>-|-|TRBJ1-5|15|TRBV19
TGTGCCAGTAGGAGGACAAGGGATAGCAATCAGCCCCAGCATTTT
CASRRTRDSNQPQHF
>-|TRBD1|TRBJ2-2|15|TRBV15
TGTGCCACCAGCGGGGGACAGACAAACACCGGGGAGCTGTTTTTT
CATSGGQTNTGELFF
>-|TRBD1|TRBJ2-5|13|TRBV30
TGTGCCTGGAGTTTAAGGACAGGAGAGACCCAGTACTTC
CAWSLRTGETQYF
>-|TRBD2|TRBJ2-5|16|TRBV7-2
TGTGCCAGCAGCTTAGCGCGAGTCGGGAGGGGAGAGACCCAGTACTTC
CASSLARVGRGETQYF
>-|TRBD1|TRBJ1-6|16|TRBV11-3
TGTGCCAGCAGATCCCCGGCACAGGGGGAAGATTCACCCCTCCACTTT
CASRSPAQGEDSPLHF
>-|-|TRBJ2-1|14|TRBV9
TGTGCCAGCAGCGTAGCAGGGTACTACAATGAGCAGTTCTTC
CASSVAGYYNEQFF
>-|TRBD2|TRBJ2-3|18|TRBV5-1
TGCGCCAGCAGCTCGGGACTAGCGGGAGGTACTAGCACAGATACGCAGTATTTT
CASSSGLAGGTSTDTQYF
>-|-|TRBJ2-7|13|TRBV7-2
TGTGCCAGCAGCTTCCTGTCCCCCTCCGAGCAGTACTTC
CASSFLSPSEQYF
>-|TRBD1|TRBJ2-6|15|TRBV3-1/TRBV3-2
TGTGCCAGCAGCCGGACAGGGGCTGGGGCCAACGTCCTGACTTTC
CASSRTGAGANVLTF
>-|-|TRBJ1-5|15|TRBV30
TGTGCCTGGAGTGTACGAGCGTATAGCAATCAGCCCCAGCATTTT
CAWSVRAYSNQPQHF
>-|TRBD1|TRBJ1-2|13|TRBV7-3
TGTGCCAGCAGCTCCACAGGGGACTATGGCTACACCTTC
CASSSTGDYGYTF
>-|TRBD1|TRBJ1-4|16|TRBV6-1
TGTGCCAGCAGTGCCGGCCTATTGCAGGGGGATGAAAAACTGTTTTTT
CASSAGLLQGDEKLFF
>-|TRBD2|TRBJ2-7|13|TRBV20-1
TGCAGTGCTAGTTCTCCTAGCGGCTACGAGCAGTACTTC
CSASSPSGYEQYF
>once|-|TRBJ2-3|16|TRBV7-2
TGTGCCAGCAGCCCAGGTGTGAAGTCTAGCACAGATACGCAGTATTTT
CASSPGVKSSTDTQYF
>-|-|TRBJ2-7|14|TRBV12-2
TGTGCAAGTCGCGCAGACAGCCGTTCCTACGAGCAGTACTTC
CASRADSRSYEQYF
>-|-|TRBJ1-1|15|TRBV3-1/TRBV3-2
TGTGCCAGCAGCCAAGGAATGAGGTGGACAGCAGGAGCTTTCTTT
CASSQGMRWTAGAFF
>-|TRBD2|TRBJ2-3|16|TRBV7-2
TGTGCCAGCAGCCTCGGACTAGCGGGGGGTACAGATACGCAGTATTTT
CASSLGLAGGTDTQYF
>-|-|TRBJ2-7|11|TRBV7-2
TGTGCCAGCAGCTTGTACTACGAGCAGTACTTC
CASSLYYEQYF
>-|-|TRBJ2-5|13|TRBV25-1
TGTGCCAGCAGCAACAAAATTCAAGAGACCCAGTACTTC
CASSNKIQETQYF
>-|TRBD1|TRBJ1-2|13|TRBV7-9
TGTGCCAGCAGCTACAGGGGGCAGCTGGGCTACACCTTC
CASSYRGQLGYTF